This T cell receptor beta chain originates from a study of shared clonotypes between healthy human individuals. The protocol was immunoSEQ multiplex PCR, while the TCRdb copy is restricted to in-frame clones and leaves out a portion. The profile covers roughly 2.5 million clones, with around nine tenths appearing a single time and over 0.12% taken by the ten largest. Germline lookup yields CDR1 MNHNS and CDR2 SASEGT. The CDR3 has 16 amino acids. Trimming cost V 4 bases and J 6 bases, with 19 bases left between them. Sequenced sample: naive CD4+ T cells sorted from blood. Sample subset: CD45RA+ positively selected. The V and J genes are TRBV6-1 and TRBJ1-5; D not resolved. This receptor was identified in a man younger than 35 in good health. In DNA form, the CDR3 reads TGTGCCAGCAGTGCTATCCTCACTAGGGTAACTCAGCCCCAGCATTTT. Protein product: CASSAILTRVTQPQHF.